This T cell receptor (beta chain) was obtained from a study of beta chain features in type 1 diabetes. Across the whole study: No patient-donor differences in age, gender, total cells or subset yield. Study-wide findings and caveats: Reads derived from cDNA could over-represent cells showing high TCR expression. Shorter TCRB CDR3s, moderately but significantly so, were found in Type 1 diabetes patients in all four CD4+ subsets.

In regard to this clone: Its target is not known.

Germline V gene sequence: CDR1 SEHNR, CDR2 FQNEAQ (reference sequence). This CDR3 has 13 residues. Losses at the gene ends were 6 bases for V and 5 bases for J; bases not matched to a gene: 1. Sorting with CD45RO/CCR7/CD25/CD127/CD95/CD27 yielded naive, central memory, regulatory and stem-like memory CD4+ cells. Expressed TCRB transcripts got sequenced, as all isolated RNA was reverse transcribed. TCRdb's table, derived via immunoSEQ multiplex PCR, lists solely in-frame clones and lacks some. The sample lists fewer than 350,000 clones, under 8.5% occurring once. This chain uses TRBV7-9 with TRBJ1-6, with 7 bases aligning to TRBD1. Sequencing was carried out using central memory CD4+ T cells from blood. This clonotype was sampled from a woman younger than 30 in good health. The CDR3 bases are TGTGCCAGCAGGACAGGGAATAATTCACCCCTCCACTTT. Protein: CASRTGNNSPLHF.